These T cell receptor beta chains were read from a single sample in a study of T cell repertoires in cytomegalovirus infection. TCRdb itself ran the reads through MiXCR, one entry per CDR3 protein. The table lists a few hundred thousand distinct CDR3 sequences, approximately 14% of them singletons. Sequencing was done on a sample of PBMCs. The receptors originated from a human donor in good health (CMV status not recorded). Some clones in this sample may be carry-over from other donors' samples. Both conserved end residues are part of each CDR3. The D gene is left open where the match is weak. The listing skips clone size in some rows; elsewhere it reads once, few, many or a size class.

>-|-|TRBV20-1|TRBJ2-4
TGCAGTGCTGGGACCCAGCACATTCAGTACTTC
CSAGTQHIQYF
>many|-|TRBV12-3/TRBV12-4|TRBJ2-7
TGTGCCAGCAGTGGGACTGCCCGGTGGGAGCAGTACTTC
CASSGTARWEQYF
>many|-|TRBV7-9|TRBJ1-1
TGTGCCAGCAGCCCCCGGCTTATGAACACTGAAGCTTTCTTT
CASSPRLMNTEAFF
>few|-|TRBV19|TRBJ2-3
TGTGCCAGTATGGAGGGAGGCGATACGCAGTATTTT
CASMEGGDTQYF
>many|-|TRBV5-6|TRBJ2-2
TGTGCCAGCAGCTTGGGCCTATGGGGGATTGGGACCGGGGAGCTGTTTTTT
CASSLGLWGIGTGELFF
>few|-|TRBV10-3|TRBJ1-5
TGTGCCATCAGTGAGCCCTATCAGCCCCAGCATTTT
CAISEPYQPQHF
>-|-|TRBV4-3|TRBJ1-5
TGCGCCAGCAGCCAAGAAAGGGGCAATCAGCCCCAGCATTTT
CASSQERGNQPQHF
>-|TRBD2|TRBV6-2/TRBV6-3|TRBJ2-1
TGTGCCAGCAGTTACGCCGCTAGCGGGATTTACAATGAGCAGTTCTTC
CASSYAASGIYNEQFF
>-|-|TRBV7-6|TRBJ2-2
TGTGCCAGCAGCCAGGGGATTCACACCGGGGAGCTGTTTTTT
CASSQGIHTGELFF
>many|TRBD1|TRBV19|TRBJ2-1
TGTGCCAGTAGTATAACACAGGGGGTTGCGCAGTTCTTC
CASSITQGVAQFF
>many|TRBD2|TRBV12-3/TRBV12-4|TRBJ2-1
TGTGCCAGCAGTTTAAAGGCGCTAGCGGGGATTTACAATGAGCAGTTCTTC
CASSLKALAGIYNEQFF
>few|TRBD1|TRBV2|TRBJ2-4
TGTGCCAGCAGGTTGATTCCGGGACAGTCGTACTTC
CASRLIPGQSYF
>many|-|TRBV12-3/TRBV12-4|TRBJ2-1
TGTGCCAGCAGCTCGCGCCCGTACAATGAGCAGTTCTTC
CASSSRPYNEQFF
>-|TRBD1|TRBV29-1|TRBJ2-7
TGCAGCGTTCTTTTGGACAGGGGTTACGAGCAGTACTTC
CSVLLDRGYEQYF
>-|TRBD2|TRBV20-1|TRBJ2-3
TGCAGTGCTAGATCCGTACTAGCGGGGGAGACAGATACGCAGTATTTT
CSARSVLAGETDTQYF
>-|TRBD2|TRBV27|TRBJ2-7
TGTGCCAGCAGGGTAGCGGGGCCCCTCTACGAGCAGTACTTC
CASRVAGPLYEQYF
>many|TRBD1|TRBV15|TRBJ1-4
TGTGCCACCAGCAGAATGGGACAGGCCAAAAATGAAAAACTGTTTTTT
CATSRMGQAKNEKLFF